The rows below give T cell receptor beta chains drawn from one sample of a study of blood T cell repertoires in COVID-19. Measured with immunoSEQ multiplex PCR; TCRdb has only the in-frame clones, and not every one. The data hold under 95,000 clones, with over 75% observed a single time. The sample comprised peripheral blood. The receptors originated from a woman aged 80 or over with COVID-19, enrolled during active disease. CDR3s include the opening cysteine and the closing phenylalanine or tryptophan. D genes are given only for firm matches. Size tells how often a clone was seen (once, few, many) or the class of an expanded clone, and some rows leave it out.

d_call	j_call	clone_size	v_call	cdr3_aa	cdr3_nt
TRBD2	TRBJ2-7	-	TRBV27	CASSPRDGRNEQYF	TGTGCCAGCAGTCCCAGGGACGGGAGGAACGAGCAGTACTTC
-	TRBJ2-1	-	TRBV4-2	CASSQDGQSGRYNEQFF	TGTGCCAGCAGCCAAGATGGCCAGAGTGGGCGATACAATGAGCAGTTCTTC
TRBD1	TRBJ1-1	-	TRBV5-1	CASSLVRGETTEAFF	TGCGCCAGCAGCTTGGTCAGGGGGGAGACCACTGAAGCTTTCTTT
-	TRBJ1-3	-	TRBV30	CAWKGGAGPGNTIYF	TGTGCCTGGAAGGGCGGGGCAGGACCTGGAAACACCATATATTTT
TRBD2	TRBJ2-7	-	TRBV5-1	CASSLATGLKTYEQYF	TGCGCCAGCAGCTTGGCCACGGGACTAAAGACCTACGAGCAGTACTTC
-	TRBJ2-5	-	TRBV7-7	CASSSRWEETQYF	TGTGCTAGCAGCTCTCGGTGGGAGGAGACCCAGTACTTC
TRBD1	TRBJ2-3	-	TRBV7-9	CASSTHRGSRSTDTQYF	TGTGCCAGCAGCACCCACAGGGGATCAAGAAGCACAGATACGCAGTATTTT
-	TRBJ1-2	-	TRBV5-1	CASSTRDSYGYTF	TGCGCCAGCAGCACCCGGGATTCCTATGGCTACACCTTC
-	TRBJ1-1	-	TRBV7-2	CASSPMEGSTEAFF	TGTGCCAGCAGCCCGATGGAGGGGTCCACTGAAGCTTTCTTT
-	TRBJ2-3	-	TRBV7-2	CASLPSGTRLTDTQYF	TGTGCCAGCCTTCCCTCCGGGACTCGCCTCACAGATACGCAGTATTTT
-	TRBJ2-7	-	TRBV28	CASGGRTNYEQYF	TGTGCCAGCGGGGGGAGGACGAACTACGAGCAGTACTTC
-	TRBJ2-7	-	TRBV2	CASRGGRLAYEQYF	TGTGCCAGCAGGGGAGGCAGGTTGGCCTACGAGCAGTACTTC
-	TRBJ1-5	-	TRBV23-1	CASTEQGTGEGNQPQHF	TGCGCCAGCACAGAGCAGGGGACGGGCGAGGGCAATCAGCCCCAGCATTTT
-	TRBJ1-1	-	TRBV5-1	CASSLGQYTEAFF	TGCGCCAGCAGCTTGGGACAGTACACTGAAGCTTTCTTT
TRBD2	TRBJ2-2	once	TRBV5-1	CASSPSGDVTGELFF	TGCGCCAGCAGCCCCAGCGGGGACGTCACCGGGGAGCTGTTTTTT
-	TRBJ2-1	once	TRBV7-2	CASSFVTRSFNEQFF	TGTGCCAGCAGCTTTGTGACTAGATCGTTCAATGAGCAGTTCTTC
TRBD1	TRBJ2-2	-	TRBV2	CASTHDRATGELFF	TGTGCCAGCACCCACGACAGGGCCACCGGGGAGCTGTTTTTT
TRBD1	TRBJ2-7	-	TRBV18	CASSPLDRGTYEQYF	TGTGCCAGCTCACCACTGGACAGGGGGACCTACGAGCAGTACTTC
TRBD1	TRBJ2-1	-	TRBV11-2	CASSLAVGTAEFF	TGTGCCAGCAGCTTAGCGGTAGGGACAGCAGAGTTCTTC
-	TRBJ1-1	few	TRBV12-3/TRBV12-4	CASSLGHVPKAFF	TGTGCCAGCAGTTTAGGACACGTCCCCAAAGCTTTCTTT
-	TRBJ1-1	-	TRBV11-3	CASSLTMNTEAFF	TGTGCCAGCAGCCTCACTATGAACACTGAAGCTTTCTTT
-	TRBJ1-2	-	TRBV28	CASSSFEGGETYGYTF	TGTGCCAGCAGCAGTTTCGAGGGAGGGGAAACTTATGGCTACACCTTC
TRBD2	TRBJ2-3	-	TRBV5-1	CASSLGTSGRSDTQYF	TGCGCCAGCAGCTTGGGAACTAGCGGGAGATCAGATACGCAGTATTTT
-	TRBJ2-5	-	TRBV29-1	CSVEDRVFRETQYF	TGCAGCGTTGAAGACAGGGTCTTCAGGGAGACCCAGTACTTC
TRBD1	TRBJ2-2	-	TRBV4-3	CASSQGQGRTGELFF	TGCGCCAGCAGCCAGGGACAGGGAAGAACCGGGGAGCTGTTTTTT
TRBD2	TRBJ2-3	once	TRBV11-3	CASSPGLASDTQYF	TGTGCCAGCAGCCCAGGACTAGCTTCAGATACGCAGTATTTT
-	TRBJ2-7	-	TRBV9	CASSVAQKGEQYF	TGTGCCAGCAGCGTAGCACAGAAAGGCGAGCAGTACTTC
-	TRBJ2-7	once	TRBV3-1/TRBV3-2	CASSQVRGSYEQYF	TGTGCCAGCAGCCAAGTCAGGGGCTCCTACGAGCAGTACTTC
-	TRBJ1-2	-	TRBV7-2	CASSFLRGSYGYTF	TGTGCCAGCAGCTTCTTGCGGGGTTCCTATGGCTACACCTTC
-	TRBJ1-1	-	TRBV6-1	CASSEVWTEAFF	TGTGCCAGCAGTGAAGTATGGACAGAGGCTTTCTTT
TRBD2	TRBJ2-1	-	TRBV30	CAWGTSGNEQFF	TGTGCCTGGGGGACTAGCGGAAATGAGCAGTTCTTC
TRBD1	TRBJ2-3	-	TRBV10-3	CAISSGTGSTDTQYF	TGTGCCATCAGCTCCGGGACAGGGAGCACAGATACGCAGTATTTT
-	TRBJ2-7	-	TRBV3-1/TRBV3-2	CASSKTPYEQYF	TGTGCCAGCAGCAAGACACCCTACGAGCAGTACTTC
-	TRBJ2-7	-	TRBV7-2	CASSTGFQTYEQYF	TGTGCCAGCAGCACAGGGTTCCAGACCTACGAGCAGTACTTC
-	TRBJ2-5	once	TRBV5-1	CASSLGRETQYF	TGCGCCAGCAGCTTGGGGAGGGAGACCCAGTACTTC
-	TRBJ1-2	-	TRBV15	CATSRRGNRVDGYTF	TGTGCCACCAGCAGAAGGGGGAATAGGGTGGATGGCTACACCTTC
TRBD2	TRBJ2-4	-	TRBV6-2/TRBV6-3	CASSLAGVAKNIQYF	TGTGCCAGCAGTTTAGCGGGAGTAGCCAAAAACATTCAGTACTTC
-	TRBJ1-1	-	TRBV21-1	CASSKGQLNTEAFF	TGTGCCAGCAGCAAGGGGCAGTTGAACACTGAAGCTTTCTTT
-	TRBJ2-7	-	TRBV30	CAWRSSRVPYEQYF	TGTGCCTGGAGATCTTCCAGGGTTCCCTACGAGCAGTACTTC
-	TRBJ2-3	-	TRBV20-1	CSARAGDTQYF	TGCAGTGCTAGGGCGGGTGATACGCAGTATTTT
-	TRBJ1-3	-	TRBV19	CASTPASGTRGNTIYF	TGTGCCAGTACCCCGGCCTCTGGAACTAGGGGAAACACCATATATTTT
-	TRBJ1-3	once	TRBV6-5	CASSYSEGFSGNTIYF	TGTGCCAGCAGTTACTCCGAGGGTTTCTCTGGAAACACCATATATTTT
-	TRBJ1-6	-	TRBV5-4	CASSLAGYNSPLHF	TGTGCCAGCAGCTTGGCAGGGTATAATTCACCCCTCCACTTT
TRBD1	TRBJ1-1	few	TRBV18	CASSPQGARVNTEAFF	TGTGCCAGCTCACCACAGGGGGCGAGGGTAAACACTGAAGCTTTCTTT
TRBD2	TRBJ2-5	-	TRBV3-1/TRBV3-2	CASSLTSAGETQYF	TGTGCCAGCAGCCTCACTAGCGCGGGAGAGACCCAGTACTTC
TRBD2	TRBJ2-7	-	TRBV7-2	CASSFLGLAGDEQYF	TGTGCCAGCAGCTTCTTAGGACTAGCGGGTGACGAGCAGTACTTC
-	TRBJ1-4	-	TRBV21-1	CASGAPGQGAEGKTNEKLFF	TGTGCCAGCGGAGCTCCGGGACAGGGGGCAGAAGGCAAAACTAATGAAAAACTGTTTTTT
TRBD2	TRBJ2-5	-	TRBV6-6	CASTGRGGQETQYF	TGTGCCAGCACCGGCCGGGGGGGGCAGGAGACCCAGTACTTC
TRBD2	TRBJ2-1	-	TRBV11-3	CASSRAGTSYNEQFF	TGTGCCAGCAGTCGAGCGGGAACATCCTACAATGAGCAGTTCTTC
-	TRBJ1-6	-	TRBV3-1/TRBV3-2	CASSQGEGWLSPLHF	TGTGCCAGCAGCCAAGGCGAGGGTTGGCTTTCACCCCTCCACTTT
-	TRBJ2-7	-	TRBV21-1	CASSKGRDSSYEQYF	TGTGCCAGCAGCAAAGGACGGGACAGTTCCTACGAGCAGTACTTC
TRBD1	TRBJ2-7	-	TRBV2	CASRETGGHEQYF	TGTGCCAGCAGAGAGACAGGGGGCCACGAGCAGTACTTC
TRBD1	TRBJ2-5	-	TRBV19	CASSKGQGGTQYF	TGTGCCAGTAGCAAGGGACAGGGAGGGACCCAGTACTTC
TRBD1	TRBJ1-5	-	TRBV7-2	CASSDRGQPQHF	TGTGCCAGCAGTGACAGGGGTCAGCCCCAGCATTTT
TRBD1	TRBJ2-5	-	TRBV6-5	CASSKVRGRETQYF	TGTGCCAGCAGTAAGGTCAGGGGGAGAGAGACCCAGTACTTC
-	TRBJ1-1	few	TRBV5-1	CASSPTGMNTEAFF	TGCGCCAGCAGCCCTACAGGGATGAACACTGAAGCTTTCTTT
TRBD2	TRBJ2-7	-	TRBV11-2	CASSLRAGGPYEQYF	TGTGCCAGCAGCTTAAGAGCGGGGGGGCCCTACGAGCAGTACTTC
-	TRBJ2-5	few	TRBV15	CATSRTDRQETQYF	TGTGCCACCAGCAGAACTGACAGGCAAGAGACCCAGTACTTC
TRBD1	TRBJ2-7	-	TRBV6-2/TRBV6-3	CASSYSLVDRGGYEQYF	TGTGCCAGCAGTTACTCCCTCGTGGACAGGGGGGGCTACGAGCAGTACTTC